Sequencing of this T cell receptor beta chain was carried out in a study of blood T cell repertoires in COVID-19. TCRdb's table, derived via immunoSEQ multiplex PCR, lists solely in-frame clones and lacks some. Among about 170,000 clones, 83% were seen once, and the ten largest hold approximately 19%. Germline assignment: CDR1 GTSNPN and CDR2 SVGIG (reference sequence). Trimming cost V 4 bases and J 7 bases, with 11 bases left between them. The CDR3 runs to 13 residues. The receptor was derived from a woman in her 70s who had recovered from COVID-19. Sequenced sample: peripheral blood. This chain joins TRBV30 and TRBJ1-6, with D perhaps matching TRBD1 (5 bases). CDR3 bases: TGTGCCTGGACGTTACAGGCGAATTCACCCCTCCACTTT. Its translation is CAWTLQANSPLHF.